The sequence of this T cell receptor beta chain was determined in a study of blood T cell repertoires in COVID-19. This CDR3 comprises 14 residues. V dropped 0 bases and J dropped 4 bases, with 8 bases sitting between them. Germline CDR1 reads SGHAT; CDR2 reads FQNNGV. Per the study methods: It was from reference gene primer amplification that nucleated cell counts were estimated. The table came from immunoSEQ multiplex PCR; TCRdb's copy has only in-frame clones and leaves some out. V and J calls and clone size are those listed in that table; D and trimming were worked out from the DNA. The table has more than 250,000 clones, roughly 90% seen once. Participants were aged about 18 to 95 years, lived in 20 to 30 US areas, and enrolled virtually.

The chain carries TRBV11-2 and TRBJ2-3, with D possibly matching TRBD1 (6 bases). This clonotype was obtained from a woman aged 30 to 39 who had recovered from COVID-19. The sequenced sample was PBMCs or T cells enriched from blood (not recorded which). This CDR3 reads CASSLDPGADTQYF. In DNA, the CDR3 is TGTGCCAGCAGCTTAGACCCAGGGGCAGATACGCAGTATTTT.